These T cell receptor beta chains were read from a single sample in a study of Graves' ophthalmopathy and Graves' hyperthyroidism. Each CDR3 protein gets one entry after TCRdb re-called the multiplex PCR reads with MiXCR. The sample lists over 200,000 distinct CDR3 sequences; 29% were seen once. Sequencing input: peripheral blood. These receptor sequences come from a man in his fifties with Graves' ophthalmopathy. Each CDR3 is given with its conserved first and last residue. A D gene is named only where the DNA matches it firmly. Clone size is shown for a subset of rows, as once, few, many or a class of expanded clone.

d_gene: NA; j_gene: TRBJ1-5; abundance: NA; v_gene: TRBV27; CDR3nt: TGTGCCAGCAGCATTTCGTCGGATCAGCCCCAGCATTTT; CDR3aa: CASSISSDQPQHF
d_gene: NA; j_gene: TRBJ2-2; abundance: many; v_gene: TRBV11-3; CDR3nt: TGTGCCAGCAGCTTAAGGCGGGGAAGTACCGGGGAGCTGTTTTTT; CDR3aa: CASSLRRGSTGELFF
d_gene: NA; j_gene: TRBJ1-1; abundance: NA; v_gene: TRBV6-5; CDR3nt: TGTGCCAGCATTCTTGAGACGGTCATGAACACTGAAGCTTTCTTT; CDR3aa: CASILETVMNTEAFF
d_gene: TRBD2; j_gene: TRBJ2-2; abundance: NA; v_gene: TRBV15; CDR3nt: TGTGCCACCAGCAATACATTCGGGACTAGCGGGAACACCGGGGAGCTGTTTTTT; CDR3aa: CATSNTFGTSGNTGELFF
d_gene: NA; j_gene: TRBJ2-4; abundance: many; v_gene: TRBV12-3/TRBV12-4; CDR3nt: TGTGCCAGCAGCGTCTATGGGGAGGACAAAAACATTCAGTACTTC; CDR3aa: CASSVYGEDKNIQYF
d_gene: NA; j_gene: TRBJ2-5; abundance: NA; v_gene: TRBV15; CDR3nt: TGTGCCACCAGCAGCTTAGCCGGGAAAGGAGAGACCCAGTACTTC; CDR3aa: CATSSLAGKGETQYF
d_gene: TRBD1; j_gene: TRBJ2-7; abundance: many; v_gene: TRBV12-3/TRBV12-4; CDR3nt: TGTGCCAGCGGTCAGGGGGCGAGTTACGAGCAGTACTTC; CDR3aa: CASGQGASYEQYF
d_gene: TRBD1; j_gene: TRBJ1-5; abundance: many; v_gene: TRBV29-1; CDR3nt: TGCAGCGTTCAGGACAGGGACAATCAGCCCCAGCATTTT; CDR3aa: CSVQDRDNQPQHF
d_gene: TRBD1; j_gene: TRBJ2-5; abundance: many; v_gene: TRBV5-1; CDR3nt: TGCGCCAGCAGCGCCGGGACAGCCCAAGAGACCCAGTACTTC; CDR3aa: CASSAGTAQETQYF
d_gene: TRBD2; j_gene: TRBJ2-7; abundance: many; v_gene: TRBV5-6; CDR3nt: TGTGCCAGCAGCTTGGAACTAGCGGGAGTTAGAGAGCAGTACTTC; CDR3aa: CASSLELAGVREQYF